These 21 T cell receptor beta chains were all obtained from the same sample, sequenced in a study of response to subunit inactivated influenza vaccine. TCRdb redid the calling of the RT-PCR reads with MiXCR, one entry per CDR3 protein. The sample comprises 650,000 to 850,000 distinct CDR3 sequences, 14% of which are singletons, and 6% to 8% rests with the top ten. The sequencing used PBMCs from blood, collected 14 days before vaccination. The source of these receptors is a man in his fifties or sixties who received an inactivated influenza vaccine.

This clonotype was seen only a few times. This chain connects TRBV12-3 or TRBV12-4 to TRBJ2-7, with D tentatively TRBD1 or TRBD2 (5 bases each). Trimming cost V 8 bases and J 3 bases, with 23 bases left between them. CDR3 length: 16 residues. CDR3 region: CASGDGWVKGFYEQYF. The CDR3, as DNA: TGTGCCAGCGGGGACGGTTGGGTTAAGGGTTTCTACGAGCAGTACTTC.

This clonotype was seen a few times. The chain uses TRBV28 and TRBJ2-7; the D is unclear. The CDR3 sequence is 14 residues long. Germline CDR1 reads MDHEN; CDR2 reads SYDVKM. Trimming removed 1 base from V and 5 bases from J, with 12 bases in between. The CDR3 region is CASSLSQPPHEQYF. CDR3 coding DNA: TGTGCCAGCAGTTTATCCCAACCCCCCCACGAGCAGTACTTC.

The chain joins TRBV3-1 to TRBJ2-7; 11 bases fit TRBD1. This CDR3 has 15 residues. Germline values: CDR1 LGHDT, CDR2 YNNKEL (reference sequence). Trimming took 3 bases from V and 3 from J; bases not matched to a gene: 4. The CDR3 sequence: CASSHDGTGGYEQYF. DNA of the CDR3: TGTGCCAGCAGCCACGACGGGACAGGGGGCTACGAGCAGTACTTC.

The chain links TRBV15 to TRBJ2-1; TRBD1 is a possible D gene (6 bases). The V gene's germline CDR1 is LNHNV and CDR2 YYDKDF (reference sequence). Trimming pared 3 bases from V and 3 bases from J, leaving 15 bases between. The CDR3 runs to 16 residues. The CDR3 DNA reads TGTGCCACCAGCAGTGGGACACTCACAATCTACAATGAGCAGTTCTTC. It yields the protein CATSSGTLTIYNEQFF.

A word on this clonotype: A much larger clonotype is one base distant, so this may be a read error. V gene TRBV5-1 combines with J gene TRBJ2-7; TRBD1 matches at 11 bases. The junction had 8 bases not matched to a gene; V was cut back by 5 bases and J by 4 bases. This CDR3 has 15 amino acids. Germline CDR1 is SGHRS and CDR2 is YFSETQ. Here the CDR3 DNA reads TGCGCCAGCAGGATAACCGGGACAGGGGGATACGAGCAGTACTTC. It encodes CASRITGTGGYEQYF.

The V and J genes are TRBV15 and TRBJ2-7; no reliable D call. This CDR3 region has 14 residues. The germline CDR1 and CDR2 sequences are LNHNV and YYDKDF (reference sequence). V dropped 0 bases and J dropped 2 bases, with 8 bases sitting between them. The CDR3 region has the DNA TGTGCCACCAGCAGAGATTACCCGGCCTACGAGCAGTACTTC. Protein: CATSRDYPAYEQYF.

This clonotype has more than one count but fewer than ten. The rearrangement joins TRBV5-6 to TRBJ2-5; TRBD2 is a possible D gene (5 bases). The CDR3 runs 16 residues. CDR1 SGHDT and CDR2 YYEEEE come from the germline V gene. V shed 2 bases and J shed 1 base, with 15 bases lying between them. CDR3 nucleotide sequence: TGTGCCAGCAGCTTATATGACGAGGACTTCCAAGAGACCCAGTACTTC. This translates into CASSLYDEDFQETQYF.

V and J are TRBV9 and TRBJ1-6; 11 nucleotides match TRBD1. The germline gives CDR1 SGDLS, CDR2 YYNGEE. V was pared by 6 bases and J by 8 bases, with 4 bases of the junction left unmatched. The CDR3 consists of 14 residues. CDR3: CASTWGQGDSPLHF. The CDR3 DNA sequence: TGTGCCAGCACGTGGGGACAGGGGGATTCACCCCTCCACTTT.

This clonotype was counted many times. The chain carries TRBV29-1 and TRBJ2-1, with D perhaps given as TRBD1 or TRBD2 (5 bases each). The ends were cut back, 7 bases at V and 1 base at J, with 14 bases in the middle. This CDR3 spans 14 amino acids. Per germline, CDR1 SQVTM and CDR2 ANQGSEA. CDR3 in DNA: TGCAGCGCCCACCGTGGGGGTTCCTACAATGAGCAGTTCTTC. This sequence encodes CSAHRGGSYNEQFF.

This clonotype was counted only a few times. The chain recombines TRBV28 with TRBJ2-5; D ambiguous. Trimming took 2 bases from V and 0 from J, leaving 10 bases between them. This CDR3 is 15 amino acids long. The germline gives CDR1 MDHEN, CDR2 SYDVKM. CDR3 protein: CASSLGLVNQETQYF. CDR3 sequence (DNA): TGTGCCAGCAGTTTAGGGCTAGTGAACCAAGAGACCCAGTACTTC.

The chain is built from TRBV6-1 and TRBJ2-7, with D possibly matching TRBD2 (7 bases). From germline, CDR1 is MNHNS and CDR2 SASEGT. Trimming took off 6 bases at V and 3 bases at J, with 15 bases between the two ends. The CDR3 covers 14 residues. The CDR3 is CASSESGTNYEQYF. Written as DNA, the CDR3 is TGTGCCAGCAGCGAGAGCGGGACAAACTACGAGCAGTACTTC.

This clonotype showed up many times. J is TRBJ1-1 and V is TRBV20-1; D gene unclear. Germline CDR1 and CDR2: DFQATT and SNEGSKA (reference sequence). The CDR3 is 12 residues long. The V and J ends lost 6 bases and 1 base respectively, with 9 bases between them. The chain's CDR3 is CSARLRNTEAFF. The CDR3 DNA reads TGCAGTGCCAGGCTCAGGAACACTGAAGCTTTCTTT.

This clonotype has a count of ten or more. The rearrangement links TRBV12-3 or TRBV12-4 to TRBJ2-3; 10 bases fit TRBD2. The CDR3 runs to 19 residues. Trimming cost V 11 bases and J 1 base; bases outside gene matches: 21. CDR3 sequence (DNA): TGTGCCTTCAGTTTTTTTCCTAGCGGGAGACGGGATCGCACAGATACGCAGTATTTT. It translates to CAFSFFPSGRRDRTDTQYF.

This clonotype was detected a few times. The chain employs TRBV6-2 or TRBV6-3 and TRBJ2-5, with D perhaps matching TRBD1 (6 bases). The CDR3 is 15 residues long. V gave up 4 bases and J gave up 1 base, with 13 bases separating them. Germline CDR1 and CDR2: MNHEY and SVGEGT. This CDR3 reads CASSLYRDRQETQYF. In nucleotides, the CDR3 is TGTGCCAGCAGTTTATACAGGGACCGCCAAGAGACCCAGTACTTC.

This clonotype was counted ten times or more. The chain has TRBV5-1 and TRBJ2-1; possibly TRBD2 for D (6 bases). The CDR3 sequence is 13 residues long. Germline assignment: CDR1 SGHRS and CDR2 YFSETQ. V was pared by 4 bases and J by 5 bases, with 10 bases between. CDR3 loop: CASSVTRNNEQFF. As DNA, the CDR3 is TGCGCCAGCAGCGTGACTAGGAACAATGAGCAGTTCTTC.

The V and J genes are TRBV7-8 and TRBJ2-7; D is unclear. The germline V gene has CDR1 SGHVS and CDR2 FQNEAQ. CDR3 size: 14 residues. V dropped 2 bases and J dropped 0 bases, with 8 bases sitting between them. As DNA, the CDR3 is TGTGCCAGCAGCTTAATGGTTAGCTCCTACGAGCAGTACTTC. It translates to CASSLMVSSYEQYF. The full variable domain, its missing parts supplied by reference TRBV7-8 and TRBJ2-7, is GAGVSQSPRYKVAKRGQDVALRCDPISGHVSLFWYQQALGQGPEFLTYFQNEAQLDKSGLPSDRFFAERPEGSVSTLKIQRTQQEDSAVYLCASSLMVSSYEQYFGPGTRLTVT.

The table lists this clonotype with many counts. The rearrangement joins TRBV4-3 to TRBJ1-4; D is perhaps TRBD1 (5 bases). Germline V CDR1 and CDR2: LGHNA, YSLEER. The CDR3 length is 17 residues. The V gene lost 0 bases and the J gene lost 10 bases, with 21 bases spanning the gap. Written as DNA, the CDR3 is TGCGCCAGCAGCCAAGATTACGGGGCAGATGTGTCTCGAAAACTGTTTTTT. Protein product: CASSQDYGADVSRKLFF.

This chain connects TRBV2 to TRBJ2-3; D may correspond to TRBD1 or TRBD2 (5 bases each). This CDR3 is built from 15 residues. The V and J ends lost 4 bases and 0 bases respectively, with 11 bases between them. Per germline, CDR1 SNHLY and CDR2 FYNNEI. The CDR3 reads CASSVQRGSTDTQYF. CDR3 DNA sequence: TGTGCCAGCAGTGTTCAACGGGGCAGCACAGATACGCAGTATTTT.

This clonotype was counted a single time. This chain connects TRBV20-1 to TRBJ2-7; TRBD1 is a possible D gene (5 bases). The ends were cut back, 4 bases at V and 0 bases at J, with 10 bases in the middle. Per the germline V gene, CDR1 is DFQATT and CDR2 is SNEGSKA (reference sequence). The CDR3 has 13 residues. Written as DNA, the CDR3 is TGCAGTGCTACCCCGACAGTCTCCTACGAGCAGTACTTC. As protein: CSATPTVSYEQYF.

This clonotype was counted only a few times. The V and J genes are TRBV20-1 and TRBJ2-7; TRBD2 aligns across 13 bases. CDR1 is DFQATT, CDR2 SNEGSKA, per germline (reference sequence). Unmatched junction bases numbered 8, after V lost 3 bases and J lost 9 bases. The CDR3 covers 14 residues. CDR3 sequence reads: CSARPGLAGEVQYF. Here the CDR3 DNA reads TGCAGTGCTAGGCCCGGACTAGCGGGAGAGGTGCAGTACTTC.

The CDR3 sequence is CASKILLSGGYQETQYF. CDR3 bases: TGTGCCAGCAAGATCCTACTTAGCGGGGGGTACCAAGAGACCCAGTACTTC. V usage is TRBV6-1 and J usage is TRBJ2-5, with 10 bases lining up with TRBD2. Per the germline V gene, CDR1 is MNHNS and CDR2 is SASEGT. V was clipped by 7 bases and J by 0 bases; unmatched bases: 11. This CDR3 has 17 residues.